This T cell receptor beta chain was retrieved from a study of T cell repertoires in aging, cancer and after chemotherapy. For the study at large: Paired samples before and after chemotherapy came from glioblastoma patients receiving temozolomide-based therapy.

Study observations and caveats: Compared with age-matched healthy donors, untreated hematological or solid cancer patients showed higher blood TCR clonality.

CDR1 SQVTM and CDR2 ANQGSEA come from the germline V gene. This CDR3 has 13 amino acids. The ends were cut back, 4 bases at V and 9 bases at J, with 13 bases in the middle. Amplification of TCR beta used genomic DNA extracted from peripheral blood. By share, this clonotype ranks as large (0.1 to 1%). Its target is not known. TRB rearrangements spanning V, D and J were amplified using mixed TRB-A/B primers. Each CDR3 protein is one row after TCRdb ran MiXCR on the multiplex PCR reads. The sample has over 2,500 distinct CDR3 sequences; more than 20% are singletons. The sequencing input was blood. V is TRBV29-1 and J is TRBJ1-6, with TRBD1 as a possible D gene (6 bases). This receptor was taken from a human donor with a solid tumor. The CDR3 sequence: CSVAEGGGSPLHF. The CDR3 nucleotides are TGCAGCGTTGCCGAGGGGGGGGGTTCACCCCTCCACTTT.